This T cell receptor (beta chain) is from a study of cytomegalovirus exposure and HLA in healthy donors. PCR amplification relied on 60 Vbeta primers (plus 13 Jbeta primers). Assay used: immunoSEQ multiplex PCR; TCRdb lists only in-frame clones, some missing. The ten most abundant clones cover about 2.1% of a sample with around 35,000 clones. Germline loops: CDR1 SSHAT, CDR2 FNYEAQ (reference sequence). The CDR3 has 14 amino acids. In the case of this clone: At one of its ends the junction is not consistent with the germline gene, which may arise from a read error.

The specimen sequenced was PBMCs. The receptor comes from a woman aged 40 to 50 in good health and CMV-seropositive. This chain uses TRBV7-7 with TRBJ2-1; 9 bases are a match to TRBD2. The CDR3 sequence: CASSLATSGNEQFF. CDR3 DNA sequence: TGTGCTAGCAGCTTAGCGACTAGCGGCAATGAGCAGTTCTTC.